This T cell receptor (beta chain) is from a study of CD8+ T cells in alopecia areata. Study-level background: Twice a day, 5 to 10 mg of oral tofacitinib was administered to treated patients. The SALT score measured affected scalp surface percentage in treated patients. Study-level findings and limits: Under tofacitinib, fewer expanded CD8+ clones appeared among the top 100 scalp clones.

The treatment: oral pan-JAK inhibitor, 5-10 mg twice daily. CDR3 length: 16 amino acids. V gave up 5 bases and J gave up 0 bases, with 15 bases separating them. Germline V lookup: CDR1 SGHVS, CDR2 FQNEAQ. This clone has a single count. Its antigen is unidentified. Extracted RNA was reverse transcribed into cDNA, the sequencing template. Sequencing used immunoSEQ multiplex PCR; TCRdb keeps in-frame clones, though not all of them. The sample has more than 130,000 clones, roughly four fifths seen once; the top ten hold around a quarter. Sequenced here: CD8+ T cells sorted from blood, sampled at week 4, from a patient treated with tofacitinib. The gene calls are TRBV7-8 and TRBJ2-3; perhaps D is TRBD1 or TRBD2 (5 bases each). The TCR sequence derives from a human donor with alopecia areata. The chain's CDR3 is CASSGIEGSSTDTQYF. The CDR3 DNA reads as TGTGCCAGCAGCGGGATAGAGGGGTCGAGCACAGATACGCAGTATTTT.